This entry lists 13 T cell receptor beta chains sequenced from one sample in a study of blood T cell repertoires in COVID-19. Repertoires were generated with immunoSEQ multiplex PCR, while TCRdb's copy carries only in-frame clones and drops some. The sample has a few hundred thousand clones; 80% to 90% are singletons. Material for sequencing was PBMCs or T cells enriched from blood (not recorded which). The receptors come from a woman aged 18-35 years who had recovered from COVID-19.

This clone was counted many times. This chain joins TRBV24-1 and TRBJ2-1, with TRBD1 matching over 9 bases. The germline CDR1 and CDR2 sequences are KGHDR and SFDVKD. The CDR3 has 16 amino acids. V shed 7 bases and J 3 bases; nucleotides not matched to a gene: 9. The DNA for the CDR3 is TGTGCCACCAGCGGATCGTGGGACAGGGTCTACAATGAGCAGTTCTTC. As protein: CATSGSWDRVYNEQFF.

The V gene is TRBV6-2 or TRBV6-3, the J gene TRBJ2-5; D uncertain. Germline loops: CDR1 MNHEY, CDR2 SVGEGT. The CDR3 runs 17 residues. Trimming took off 2 bases at V and 5 bases at J, with 21 bases between the two ends. CDR3 sequence reads: CASSYHLLNLGSETQYF. DNA for the CDR3: TGTGCCAGCAGTTACCATCTCCTAAACCTAGGTTCTGAGACCCAGTACTTC.

The V and J genes are TRBV7-3 and TRBJ1-5; 11 nucleotides line up with TRBD1. The CDR3 extends over 19 amino acids. Germline lookup yields CDR1 SGHTA and CDR2 FQGTGA. V dropped 4 bases and J dropped 0; count of bases not matched to a gene: 11. CDR3 sequence reads: CASSSQWDRGMYSNQPQHF. CDR3 sequence (DNA): TGTGCCAGCAGCTCACAATGGGACAGGGGGATGTATAGCAATCAGCCCCAGCATTTT. Full variable domain (rest looked up from reference TRBV7-3 and TRBJ1-5): GAGVSQTPSNKVTEKGKYVELRCDPISGHTALYWYRQSLGQGPEFLIYFQGTGAADDSGLPNDRFFAVRPEGSVSTLKIQRTERGDSAVYLCASSSQWDRGMYSNQPQHFGDGTRLSIL.

This clone occurred once. The J gene is TRBJ2-6, the V gene TRBV15, with D unclear. CDR1 and CDR2 (germline): LNHNV, YYDKDF (reference sequence). This CDR3 has 18 residues. With 4 bases removed from V and 0 bases from J, the gap between germline ends came to 16 bases. This chain's CDR3 is CATSKRRGQFSGANVLTF. CDR3 in DNA: TGTGCCACCAGCAAAAGACGCGGTCAGTTCTCTGGGGCCAACGTCCTGACTTTC.

The chain joins TRBV7-6 to TRBJ2-1; the match to TRBD2 covers 9 bases. CDR1 is SGHVS, CDR2 FNYEAQ, per germline. The V segment lost 1 base and the J segment 1 base; nucleotides outside the gene matches: 2. This CDR3 has 16 residues. CDR3 sequence: CASSLGAGGSYNEQFF. For the CDR3, the DNA is TGTGCCAGCAGCTTAGGGGCGGGAGGGTCCTACAATGAGCAGTTCTTC.

The chain links TRBV5-1 to TRBJ2-5, with TRBD1 matching over 7 bases. With 4 bases clipped from V and 2 bases from J, the junction kept 8 bases outside the gene matches. The CDR3 sequence is 15 residues long. From germline, CDR1 is SGHRS and CDR2 YFSETQ. Here the CDR3 reads CASSTAGQVQETQYF. CDR3 DNA sequence: TGCGCCAGCAGCACGGCAGGACAGGTGCAAGAGACCCAGTACTTC.

The chain has TRBV4-2 and TRBJ2-3, with 12 positions matching TRBD2. This CDR3 spans 17 amino acids. CDR1 is LGHNA and CDR2 is YNFKEQ in the germline V gene. V shed 1 base and J 5 bases; nucleotides not matched to a gene: 7. The CDR3 region has the DNA TGTGCCAGCAGCCAAGTCCCTAGCGGGGGGGAAGGAGATACGCAGTATTTT. Amino acids: CASSQVPSGGEGDTQYF.

The sample holds one count of this clone. The rearrangement links TRBV28 to TRBJ1-6; 7 bases match TRBD1. The V and J ends lost 6 bases and 11 bases, in that order; junction bases with no gene match: 22. The CDR3 has 18 residues. The germline V gene encodes CDR1 MDHEN and CDR2 SYDVKM. The chain's CDR3 is CASSPRSWSGGQTAPLHF. CDR3 DNA: TGTGCCAGCAGCCCCCGCTCCTGGTCAGGGGGTCAGACGGCACCCCTCCACTTT.

V usage is TRBV6-5 and J usage is TRBJ1-1, with TRBD1 as a possible D gene (6 bases). Trimming pared 2 bases from V and 3 bases from J, leaving 13 bases between. There are 15 residues in the CDR3. CDR1 and CDR2 from the germline V gene are MNHEY and SVGAGI. CDR3 nucleotide sequence: TGTGCCAGCAGTTACCCCAGCAGGGGTCACACTGAAGCTTTCTTT. Translation: CASSYPSRGHTEAFF.

The chain recombines TRBV24-1 with TRBJ2-1; possibly TRBD2 for D (5 bases). V was cut by 0 bases and J by 1 base, with 6 bases left in between. Germline V gives CDR1 KGHDR, CDR2 SFDVKD. The CDR3 is made up of 15 amino acids. DNA for the CDR3: TGTGCCACCAGTGATTTGCGGGGTTCCTACAATGAGCAGTTCTTC. Translating gives CATSDLRGSYNEQFF.

The rearrangement joins TRBV12-3 or TRBV12-4 to TRBJ1-6; unclear D gene. With 10 bases removed from V and 9 bases from J, the gap between germline ends came to 16 bases. The CDR3 has 13 amino acids. CDR3 sequence (DNA): TGTGCCACGGCGGCAGATACCAGTTCACCCCTCCACTTT. Residues: CATAADTSSPLHF.

The CDR3 sequence is CASSPGLVSRDEQFF. CDR3 nucleotides: TGTGCCAGCAGTCCGGGACTAGTGAGTCGGGATGAGCAGTTCTTC. The V and J genes are TRBV28 and TRBJ2-1; 8 bases map to TRBD2. Losses at the gene ends were 5 bases for V and 8 bases for J; bases not matched to a gene: 11. Germline loops: CDR1 MDHEN, CDR2 SYDVKM. The length of the CDR3 is 15 residues.

The chain uses TRBV10-3 and TRBJ2-7; TRBD2 matches 16 bases. The CDR3 consists of 21 residues. The V and J ends lost 6 bases and 3 bases, in that order; junction bases with no gene match: 20. CDR1 ENHRY and CDR2 SYGVKD come from the germline V gene. CDR3 sequence: CAISHYPGLAGGIIIGYEQYF. DNA of the CDR3: TGTGCCATCAGCCACTATCCGGGACTAGCGGGAGGGATAATCATCGGCTACGAGCAGTACTTC.